The sample holds a few counts of the clone carrying this T cell receptor (beta chain). The antigen is unknown. TCRdb passed the reads through MiXCR, listing each CDR3 protein once. The sample shows 80,000 or so distinct CDR3 sequences, roughly a quarter of them seen only once. Trimming cost V 3 bases and J 2 bases; bases outside gene matches: 16. Germline V gene lookup returns CDR1 LGHNA and CDR2 YSLEER. The CDR3 consists of 19 residues. The sample belongs to a study of T cell repertoires in cytomegalovirus infection. Notes on the study in general: Accumulated public TCR beta family frequency recognized individuals carrying CMV together with the relevant HLA. Dominant in the ex vivo response were TCR beta clonotypes restricted by HLA-C and specific for CMV.

V is TRBV4-3 and J is TRBJ2-3; TRBD2 aligns across 8 bases. This TCR came from a human donor in good health (CMV status not recorded). Some clones in this sample may be carry-over from other donors' samples. Sequencing was performed on CD8+ T cells from cultured PBMCs, taken from culture after CMV antigen stimulation. The CDR3 coding sequence is TGCGCCAGCAGCCAGCGTCCAAGGGTAGCGGGAACTTTCACAGATACGCAGTATTTT. Protein sequence: CASSQRPRVAGTFTDTQYF.